The source of this T cell receptor (beta chain) is a study of glioma-infiltrating T cells (dated by TCRdb to about 2016). About the full investigation: The study sequenced TCR alpha- and beta-chain repertoires from glioma tissue, from non-neoplastic brain tissue and from matched peripheral blood mononuclear cells. To gauge divergence between tissue and blood T-cell populations, every tissue-infiltrating repertoire was compared against the peripheral blood repertoire from the same patient. Three low-grade glioma patients, fewer than 10 primary glioblastoma patients, and three non-glioma patients who contributed non-neoplastic brain tissue made up the paired cohort.

TCR alpha and beta CDR3 regions were amplified with the iRepertoire nested amplicon-rescue multiplex PCR (arm-PCR) platform from RNA. The input for one-step reverse transcription and amplification was roughly 100-400 ng of tissue mRNA or PBMC total RNA. Following bead purification, Illumina adapters were added through a secondary multiplex PCR, and the libraries were then gel-purified between 200 and 400 bp. Libraries carried internal 6-nucleotide barcodes used for demultiplexing. The libraries were sequenced on an Illumina MiSeq using 2x220 or 2x250 nucleotide paired-end reads. Under the source paper's analysis protocol: Paired reads were merged using FLASH 1.2.11 and aligned with BWA-MEM to the GRCh37 human genome, and TRA and TRB reads were then extracted. For V and J assignment, an IMGT-derived reference of cassette sequences and CDR3 motifs that included pseudogenes was used. Three-frame translation of reads was performed, and productive CDR3s were defined as those with a C...FGXG motif and no stop codons. Clonotypes were defined as unique combinations of V-J cassette pair and CDR3 amino acid sequence. Reads were filtered by Hamming distance, thresholded by each sample's sequence error rate in mapped regions. TCRdb applied fastp at Q25 and MiXCR to the public reads, then kept only in-frame beta chains. All rows with the same CDR3 protein become a single entry with the most common DNA and genes. The V and J calls reflect TCRdb's pipeline rather than the authors' work. A total of some 120,000 distinct CDR3 sequences appear in this sample, 23% of them only once. Together, the top ten hold over 12% of the sample.

Via the germline V gene, CDR1 is LGHNA and CDR2 YSLEER. The CDR3 runs 17 amino acids, cysteine and phenylalanine included. Just the 51-base CDR3 DNA is kept, in frame starting at base 1. V is clipped by 0 bases and J by 6 bases, and the sequence between their germline boundaries is 17 bases long. What the research found in general, with its limitations: Group comparisons rested on small numbers: three non-neoplastic, three low-grade glioma and 7 or 8 glioblastoma patients. VJ-independent divergence between tissue and blood was found to be below expectation in non-neoplastic patients but above expectation in all gliomas, particularly low-grade gliomas. Very few CDR3 sequences were found to be shared between tissue and blood, and this scarcity was attributed to high CDR3 diversity and limited sampling.

This clonotype was recorded many times. Its antigen specificity is not known. The sample holds no much larger clone one base away, and base qualities are not on file. Sequenced sample: glioma tissue, nonneoplastic brain tissue, or PBMCs (not recorded which). The chain was built from TRBV4-3 and TRBJ1-4; TRBD1 is a possible D gene, resting on 6 matching bases. This TCR derives from a human donor with low-grade glioma or glioblastoma, undergoing nonglioma brain surgery, or in good health (not recorded which). The CDR3 loop reads CASSQDIAARGDEKLFF. The DNA sequence is as follows: TGCGCCAGCAGCCAAGATATAGCGGCAAGGGGGGATGAAAAACTGTTTTTT.